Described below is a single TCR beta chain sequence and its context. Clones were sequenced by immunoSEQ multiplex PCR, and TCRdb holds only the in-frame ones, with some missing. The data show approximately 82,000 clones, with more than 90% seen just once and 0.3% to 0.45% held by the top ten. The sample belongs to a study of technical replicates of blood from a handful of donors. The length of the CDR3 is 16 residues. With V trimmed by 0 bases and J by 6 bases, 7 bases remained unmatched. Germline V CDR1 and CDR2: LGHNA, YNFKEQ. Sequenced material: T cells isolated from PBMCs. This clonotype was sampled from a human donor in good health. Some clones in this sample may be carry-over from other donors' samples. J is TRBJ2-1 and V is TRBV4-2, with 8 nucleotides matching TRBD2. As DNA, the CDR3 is TGTGCCAGCAGCCAAGAGGCGACTAGCGTTCCCAATGAGCAGTTCTTC. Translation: CASSQEATSVPNEQFF.